Listed below are T cell receptor beta chains from one sample, sequenced in a study of Ad26.COV2.S vaccination and SARS-CoV-2 variants. The repertoire was sequenced with immunoSEQ multiplex PCR; TCRdb's copy has only in-frame clones and lacks some. The sample lists around 310,000 clones, 90% seen once, with around 5% in the top ten. Sequencing was performed on peripheral blood, taken in a trial of Ad26.COV2.S vaccine versus placebo. The receptors originated from a person aged 18-60 years who received the Ad26.COV2.S COVID-19 vaccine or a placebo. Both conserved end residues are part of each CDR3. Not all rows give a size; the values are once, few, many and, for expanded clones, a class.

clone size: once; V gene: TRBV4-1; CDR3 protein: CASSPHPNRGTMNTEAFF
clone size: -; V gene: TRBV9; CDR3 protein: CASSSTGNTIYF
clone size: -; V gene: TRBV10-1; CDR3 protein: CASRGVYRTNQPQHF
clone size: -; V gene: TRBV29-1; CDR3 protein: CSVDSQVGTKAFF
clone size: -; V gene: TRBV5-1; CDR3 protein: CASTLGVGEKLFF
clone size: -; V gene: TRBV19; CDR3 protein: CASSMRGQPKDGYTF
clone size: -; V gene: TRBV11-3; CDR3 protein: CASSLVAANMNTEAFF
clone size: -; V gene: TRBV19; CDR3 protein: CASSFQRQPQHF
clone size: -; V gene: TRBV6-2/TRBV6-3; CDR3 protein: CASSYGVGSYTEAFF
clone size: -; V gene: TRBV5-5; CDR3 protein: CASSLVRTSGANVLTF
clone size: -; V gene: TRBV5-6; CDR3 protein: CASSLVQLNTEAFF
clone size: -; V gene: TRBV9; CDR3 protein: CASSVGGLPYNEQFF
clone size: -; V gene: TRBV7-9; CDR3 protein: CASSLDLGTVISSPLHF
clone size: -; V gene: TRBV7-2; CDR3 protein: CARGLGLSNQPQHF
clone size: few; V gene: TRBV24-1; CDR3 protein: CATSDLRGPQHF
clone size: -; V gene: TRBV5-1; CDR3 protein: CASSLNPANYEQYF
clone size: -; V gene: TRBV15; CDR3 protein: CATSRDRTSGGYEQYF
clone size: once; V gene: TRBV12-3/TRBV12-4; CDR3 protein: CASSLMGGLGYTF
clone size: -; V gene: TRBV4-3; CDR3 protein: CASSQDRGKQFF
clone size: once; V gene: TRBV11-3; CDR3 protein: CASSRTGVAEKLFF
clone size: -; V gene: TRBV9; CDR3 protein: CASSSTGGEQPQHF
clone size: -; V gene: TRBV6-2/TRBV6-3; CDR3 protein: CASSYWGLARNTQYF
clone size: -; V gene: TRBV15; CDR3 protein: CATSRDGAVRGNQPQHF
clone size: few; V gene: TRBV7-9; CDR3 protein: CASSEPTEDYEQYF
clone size: -; V gene: TRBV4-1; CDR3 protein: CASSPRLLLWGTTEAFF
clone size: -; V gene: TRBV7-8; CDR3 protein: CASSLSHPYNEQFF
clone size: -; V gene: TRBV2; CDR3 protein: CASSGTGAREQFF
clone size: few; V gene: TRBV7-3; CDR3 protein: CASSLSPGGGYTF
clone size: -; V gene: TRBV6-2/TRBV6-3; CDR3 protein: CASTPWSDEQYF
clone size: -; V gene: TRBV7-2; CDR3 protein: CASSPGQAIRGSEQFF
clone size: -; V gene: TRBV24-1; CDR3 protein: CATSGPRVAQEQYF
clone size: -; V gene: TRBV15; CDR3 protein: CATSRAGGRSPLHF
clone size: -; V gene: TRBV24-1; CDR3 protein: CATRGPGTSGVNEQFF
clone size: -; V gene: TRBV19; CDR3 protein: CASSIRQNYGYTF
clone size: -; V gene: TRBV7-9; CDR3 protein: CASSLALAVGLEETQYF
clone size: -; V gene: TRBV20-1; CDR3 protein: CSASRTGGYNEQFF
clone size: -; V gene: TRBV5-6; CDR3 protein: CASSLAGTGWDEKLFF
clone size: -; V gene: TRBV5-4; CDR3 protein: CASSLDRGVKETQYF
clone size: -; V gene: TRBV6-2/TRBV6-3; CDR3 protein: CASSYSNLYNEQFF
clone size: -; V gene: TRBV27; CDR3 protein: CASSFRGNYGYTF
clone size: -; V gene: TRBV2; CDR3 protein: CASSGTETQETQYF
clone size: -; V gene: TRBV9; CDR3 protein: CASSVATGFGPEYNSPLHF
clone size: -; V gene: TRBV4-1; CDR3 protein: CASSQAPQGAGEKLFF
clone size: -; V gene: TRBV15; CDR3 protein: CATSRERTSGYNEQFF
clone size: -; V gene: TRBV6-2/TRBV6-3; CDR3 protein: CASSYSGPIGPQHF
clone size: -; V gene: TRBV7-2; CDR3 protein: CASSFTHSTDTQYF
clone size: -; V gene: TRBV6-2/TRBV6-3; CDR3 protein: CASSYSSQYQPQHF